The 29 T cell receptor beta chains below all came from one sample that was sequenced in a study of PD-1 blockade in classical Hodgkin lymphoma (dated by TCRdb to the early 2020s). Libraries were prepared through the immunoSEQ multiplex PCR assay. In its TCRdb copy, this immuneACCESS table keeps in-frame sequences only and misses some clones. Where compared with another copy, unresolved V genes explain less than half of these, and the others have no known cause. The sample includes 25,000 to 30,000 clones, with just under 80% observed a single time. The ten largest clones represent 35% of the sample. The intended sense of this specimen's time point label: cycle 2 day 1 (C2D1) of nivolumab. Relapse after autologous stem cell transplantation had occurred in all trial patients, and cohorts A, B and C were distinguished by prior brentuximab vedotin exposure. The material sequenced was peripheral blood mononuclear cells (PBMCs), taken before the second cycle of nivolumab. The receptors derive from a human donor with classical Hodgkin lymphoma.

J is TRBJ2-1 and V is TRBV9; 11 nucleotides line up with TRBD1. Per the germline V gene, CDR1 is SGDLS and CDR2 is YYNGEE. V lost 3 bases, J lost 4 bases, and 9 bases stayed unmatched. The CDR3 runs to 17 residues. This CDR3 is CASSAWTGGQNYNEQFF. DNA for the CDR3: TGTGCCAGCAGCGCCTGGACAGGGGGCCAGAATTACAATGAGCAGTTCTTC.

CDR3 nucleotide sequence: TGTGCCAGCAGTTACGGGGGGGACGGTCAGCCCCAGCATTTT. It encodes CASSYGGDGQPQHF. The rearrangement joins TRBV6-5 to TRBJ1-5; a weak D match, TRBD1 (5 bases). The germline gives CDR1 MNHEY, CDR2 SVGAGI. With 2 bases removed from V and 6 bases from J, the gap between germline ends came to 11 bases. The CDR3 sequence is 14 residues long.

The chain joins TRBV28 to TRBJ2-3, with a weak D call TRBD2 (6 bases). Germline loops: CDR1 MDHEN, CDR2 SYDVKM. The germline V and J ends were trimmed by 6 bases and 8 bases, with 21 bases remaining between them. The CDR3 is made up of 15 amino acids. CDR3 amino acids: CASSDFTRGVPTQYF. CDR3 bases: TGTGCCAGCAGCGACTTCACACGCGGGGTACCTACGCAGTATTTT.

This sequence joins TRBV7-6 and TRBJ2-5, with 7 bases fitting TRBD1. The J call may be in error: the DNA end matches TRBJ2-7 better. This CDR3 has 15 residues. Germline V gives CDR1 SGHVS, CDR2 FNYEAQ. The CDR3 spells CASSPGQDSSYEQYF. CDR3 nucleotides: TGTGCCAGCAGCCCTGGACAGGACAGCTCCTACGAGCAGTACTTC.

V is TRBV6-1 and J is TRBJ2-7; either TRBD1 or TRBD2 may fit D (5 bases each). CDR3 size: 16 residues. V was shortened by 1 base and J by 6 bases, with 19 bases between the two germline ends. CDR1 and CDR2 from the germline V gene are MNHNS and SASEGT. The DNA of the CDR3 is TGTGCCAGCAGTGAAGGGATTGGGGACCGGAGAACCGAGCAGTACTTC. It yields the protein CASSEGIGDRRTEQYF.

This chain connects TRBV10-3 to TRBJ1-5; 9 bases map to TRBD1. CDR3 length: 17 amino acids. Germline V gene lookup returns CDR1 ENHRY and CDR2 SYGVKD. V lost 3 bases to trimming and J lost 5 bases; unmatched junction nucleotides: 11. CDR3 nucleotide sequence: TGTGCCATCAGTGATACCCAGTTGAGACAGGGGGATCAGCCCCAGCATTTT. Translating gives CAISDTQLRQGDQPQHF.

The chain uses TRBV5-1 and TRBJ2-7; the match to TRBD1 covers 7 bases. The CDR3 contains 15 residues. The germline V gene has CDR1 SGHRS and CDR2 YFSETQ. V lost 0 bases, J lost 4 bases, and 7 bases stayed unmatched. CDR3 residues: CASSLEGQTLYEQYF. As DNA, the CDR3 is TGCGCCAGCAGCTTGGAGGGACAGACCCTTTACGAGCAGTACTTC.

The V and J genes are TRBV7-9 and TRBJ2-7; 7 bases are a match to TRBD1. The germline CDR1 and CDR2 sequences are SEHNR and FQNEAQ (reference sequence). This CDR3 has 17 amino acids. V was clipped by 1 base and J by 0 bases; unmatched bases: 9. Here the CDR3 reads CASSLVPGQFNSYEQYF. CDR3 nucleotide sequence: TGTGCCAGCAGCTTAGTACCGGGACAGTTCAACTCCTACGAGCAGTACTTC.

The rearrangement uses TRBV7-9 and TRBJ1-1, with a possible D match to TRBD1 (5 bases). Trimming stripped 4 bases from V and 3 bases from J, with 18 bases between. CDR1 and CDR2 from the germline V gene are SEHNR and FQNEAQ (reference sequence). This CDR3 contains 16 residues. The CDR3 region is CASSWPRGGVDTEAFF. CDR3 DNA: TGTGCCAGCAGCTGGCCTCGGGGGGGAGTCGACACTGAAGCTTTCTTT.

The genes are TRBV11-2 and TRBJ2-7, with D possibly being TRBD1 (5 bases). The CDR3 loop spans 12 amino acids. Germline CDR1 SGHAT, CDR2 FQNNGV. The ends were cut back, 1 base at V and 6 bases at J, with 7 bases in the middle. CDR3 DNA: TGTGCCAGCAGCTTAGGGGGCCTCGAGCAGTACTTC. Its protein is CASSLGGLEQYF.

The chain joins TRBV4-2 to TRBJ2-1; D is possibly TRBD1 or TRBD2 (6 bases each). The germline V gene encodes CDR1 LGHNA and CDR2 YNFKEQ. Trimming took 5 bases from V and 5 from J, leaving 13 bases between them. This CDR3 region has 14 residues. CDR3 nucleotide sequence: TGTGCCAGCAGCTTGGGGGGCGGGAACAATGAGCAGTTCTTC. Its translation: CASSLGGGNNEQFF.

The chain combines TRBV11-3 with TRBJ1-6; the D gene is possibly TRBD1 (5 bases). Germline V gene lookup returns CDR1 SGHNT and CDR2 YENEEA. The V end was cut by 5 bases, the J end by 9 bases, with 11 bases between. CDR3 length equals 13 residues. CDR3 sequence (DNA): TGTGCCAGCAGCCCTGGGGACCGTTCACCCCTCCACTTT. Translation: CASSPGDRSPLHF.

This clone was recorded a few times. The chain couples TRBV28 to TRBJ1-2, with a tentative D call TRBD1 (5 bases). With 10 bases removed from V and 7 bases from J, the gap between germline ends came to 22 bases. CDR1 is MDHEN and CDR2 is SYDVKM in the germline V gene. CDR3 size: 14 residues. The CDR3 DNA sequence: TGTGCCACTGGTGGGGGACTCCAGAGAGGTGGCTACACCTTC. Translating it yields CATGGGLQRGGYTF.

The chain is built from TRBV2 and TRBJ2-2; the D gene is possibly TRBD1 (5 bases). V lost 6 bases to trimming and J lost 3 bases, with 8 bases between them. Germline V gene sequence: CDR1 SNHLY, CDR2 FYNNEI. This CDR3 has 13 amino acids. CDR3 residues: CASRKTDTGELFF. The CDR3 region has the DNA TGTGCCAGCAGGAAGACAGACACCGGGGAGCTGTTTTTT.

V is TRBV6-6 and J is TRBJ2-5; possible D gene TRBD1, 5 bases. The V gene lost 7 bases and the J gene lost 0 bases, with 9 bases spanning the gap. The V gene's germline CDR1 is MNHNY and CDR2 SVGAGI (reference sequence). The CDR3 runs 13 residues. CDR3 sequence: CASIPGYQETQYF. CDR3 DNA sequence: TGTGCCAGCATTCCAGGGTACCAAGAGACCCAGTACTTC.

The chain's CDR3 is CASSSSDLNTEAFF. CDR3 sequence (DNA): TGTGCCAGTAGTTCAAGCGATTTGAACACTGAAGCTTTCTTT. The chain uses TRBV19 and TRBJ1-1; D uncertain. The ends were cut back, 5 bases at V and 0 bases at J, with 10 bases in the middle. Germline assignment: CDR1 LNHDA and CDR2 SQIVND (reference sequence). The CDR3 length is 14 residues.

V and J are TRBV7-2 and TRBJ1-5; D remains ambiguous. This CDR3 comprises 13 residues. The V gene's germline CDR1 is SGHTA and CDR2 FQGNSA. V lost 1 base to trimming and J lost 8 bases, with 9 bases between them. The CDR3 region is CASSLDLWEPQHF. The CDR3 bases are TGTGCCAGCAGCTTAGATCTTTGGGAGCCCCAGCATTTT. Combining the CDR3 with reference TRBV7-2 and TRBJ1-5 gives the whole variable domain GAGVSQSPSNKVTEKGKDVELRCDPISGHTALYWYRQSLGQGLEFLIYFQGNSAPDKSGLPSDRFSAERTGGSVSTLTIQRTQQEDSAVYLCASSLDLWEPQHFGDGTRLSIL.

This chain links TRBV6-5 with TRBJ2-1, with D perhaps TRBD2 (6 bases). V lost 2 bases and J lost 6, with 8 bases in between. The CDR3 extends over 13 amino acids. CDR1 and CDR2 from the germline V gene are MNHEY and SVGAGI. CDR3 in amino acids: CASSYPGGNEQFF. For the CDR3, the DNA is TGTGCCAGCAGTTACCCCGGGGGCAATGAGCAGTTCTTC.

The chain employs TRBV19 and TRBJ2-5; TRBD1 matches 7 bases. The ends lost 4 bases at V and 5 bases at J; junction bases unmatched: 7. Germline V gene sequence: CDR1 LNHDA, CDR2 SQIVND (reference sequence). CDR3 size: 14 residues. The CDR3 loop is CASSNRGVGETQYF. The CDR3 DNA reads as TGTGCCAGTAGTAACAGGGGAGTAGGGGAGACCCAGTACTTC. The full variable domain, in which reference TRBV19 and TRBJ2-5 provide the parts outside the CDR3, is DGGITQSPKYLFRKEGQNVTLSCEQNLNHDAMYWYRQDPGQGLRLIYYSQIVNDFQKGDIAEGYSVSREKKESFPLTVTSAQKNPTAFYLCASSNRGVGETQYFGPGTRLLVL.

In the case of this clone: Relative to the germline gene, one junction end is altered; a read error may explain this. The J gene is TRBJ2-3, the V gene TRBV7-2; D perhaps matches TRBD2 (6 bases). The CDR3 contains 13 residues. Germline values: CDR1 SGHTA, CDR2 FQGNSA. CDR3 in DNA: TGTGCCTGCAGGAGGGGCCAGGCAGATACGCAGTATTTT. Amino acid sequence: CACRRGQADTQYF.

This clone appeared a single time. The chain is built from TRBV30 and TRBJ1-3; D is ambiguous. The CDR3 extends over 14 amino acids. V was shortened by 4 bases and J by 2 bases, with 12 bases between the two germline ends. Per germline, CDR1 GTSNPN and CDR2 SVGIG (reference sequence). In nucleotides, the CDR3 is TGTGCCTGGAAGGGTTGGAATCCTGGAAACACCATATATTTT. As protein: CAWKGWNPGNTIYF.

This clone has a handful of counts. This sample also contains other DNA sequences that code for the same CDR3. The V gene is TRBV7-3, the J gene TRBJ2-3; possibly TRBD1 for D (5 bases). Between the trimmed V and J ends, which lost 3 bases and 0 bases, there was a span of 10 bases. The CDR3 is 15 amino acids. Germline V CDR1 and CDR2: SGHTA, FQGTGA. The CDR3 DNA reads as TGTGCCAGCAGCTTCCAAGGGGCTAGCACAGATACGCAGTATTTT. Protein sequence: CASSFQGASTDTQYF.

The V and J genes are TRBV2 and TRBJ2-1, with D uncertain. From germline, CDR1 is SNHLY and CDR2 FYNNEI. This CDR3 is built from 14 residues. Trimming cost V 8 bases and J 0 bases, with 11 bases left between them. CDR3 sequence (DNA): TGTGCCAGCGGCAAGGCGAGCTCCTACAATGAGCAGTTCTTC. Translation gives CASGKASSYNEQFF.

This clone occurred a few times. This chain connects TRBV7-9 to TRBJ2-1, with TRBD2 identical over 15 bases. This CDR3 contains 19 residues. CDR1 is SEHNR, CDR2 FQNEAQ, per germline (reference sequence). V lost 5 bases to trimming and J lost 5 bases; unmatched junction nucleotides: 13. In DNA form, the CDR3 reads TGTGCCAGCAGCCCAAGGACTAGCGGGGGGGCCGTTTTGGACAATGAGCAGTTCTTC. Its protein product is CASSPRTSGGAVLDNEQFF.

This chain joins TRBV6-5 and TRBJ2-7; D possibly corresponds to TRBD2 (7 bases). CDR3 size: 15 residues. Looked up from germline, CDR1 is MNHEY and CDR2 is SVGAGI. Trimming removed 0 bases at V and 3 bases at J, with 12 bases between. CDR3 loop: CASSYSGGAHYEQYF. The CDR3 nucleotides are TGTGCCAGCAGTTACTCGGGGGGGGCCCACTACGAGCAGTACTTC.

This clone was found a few times. V gene TRBV29-1 combines with J gene TRBJ1-1; 7 bases are shared with TRBD1. Germline loops: CDR1 SQVTM, CDR2 ANQGSEA. The CDR3 runs to 14 residues. J gave up 3 bases and V 4 bases, and 8 bases lay outside the gene matches. The CDR3, as DNA: TGCAGCGTTGCATTGGGACAGACAGACACTGAAGCTTTCTTT. Its translation is CSVALGQTDTEAFF.

This clone was seen more than once but under ten times. The chain couples TRBV5-1 to TRBJ2-2, with D perhaps TRBD1 (6 bases). The V gene's germline CDR1 is SGHRS and CDR2 YFSETQ. The CDR3 extends over 15 amino acids. V was clipped by 4 bases and J by 1 base, with 11 bases between them. This CDR3 reads CASSPGHGNTGELFF. The DNA of the CDR3 is TGCGCCAGCAGCCCGGGACATGGGAACACCGGGGAGCTGTTTTTT.

The chain is built from TRBV28 and TRBJ2-7; no firm D call. Trimming stripped 6 bases from V and 2 bases from J, with 8 bases between. The germline V gene encodes CDR1 MDHEN and CDR2 SYDVKM. This CDR3 is built from 12 residues. CDR3 residues: CASSPVPYEQYF. DNA for the CDR3: TGTGCCAGCAGCCCCGTCCCCTACGAGCAGTACTTC.

The chain is built from TRBV5-1 and TRBJ1-2; possible D gene TRBD1, 6 bases. V lost 4 bases, J lost 4 bases, and 11 bases lay in between. This CDR3 contains 13 residues. The germline V gene has CDR1 SGHRS and CDR2 YFSETQ. This CDR3 reads CASSRGQIYGYTF. Here the CDR3 DNA reads TGCGCCAGCAGCAGAGGACAGATCTATGGCTACACCTTC.